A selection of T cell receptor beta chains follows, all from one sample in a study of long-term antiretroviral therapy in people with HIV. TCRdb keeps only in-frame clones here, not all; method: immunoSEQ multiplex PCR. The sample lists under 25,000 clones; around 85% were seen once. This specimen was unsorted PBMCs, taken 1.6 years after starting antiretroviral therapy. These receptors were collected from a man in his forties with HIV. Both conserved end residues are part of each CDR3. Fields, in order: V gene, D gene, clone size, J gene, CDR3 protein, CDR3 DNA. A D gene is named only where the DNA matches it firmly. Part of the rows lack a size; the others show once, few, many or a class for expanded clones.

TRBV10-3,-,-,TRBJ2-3,CAISEGRATSTDTQYF,TGTGCCATCAGTGAGGGTAGGGCAACGAGCACAGATACGCAGTATTTT
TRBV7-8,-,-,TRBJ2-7,CASSGGGTAGQYF,TGTGCCAGCAGCGGAGGGGGGACAGCGGGACAGTACTTC
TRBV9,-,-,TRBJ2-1,CASSLYSNEQFF,TGTGCCAGCAGCTTGTATTCTAATGAGCAGTTCTTC
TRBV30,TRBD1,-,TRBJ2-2,CASSGGSTGELFF,TGTGCCAGCTCAGGGGGTTCCACCGGGGAGCTGTTTTTT
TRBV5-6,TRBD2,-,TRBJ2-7,CASSLNGGGAYEQYF,TGTGCCAGCAGCTTGAACGGTGGGGGGGCCTACGAGCAGTACTTC
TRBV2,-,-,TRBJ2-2,CASSPLRAGGELFF,TGTGCCAGCAGCCCGCTCCGAGCGGGCGGGGAGCTGTTTTTT
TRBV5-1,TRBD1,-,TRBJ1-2,CASSLEAGGDSTF,TGCGCCAGCAGCTTGGAGGCAGGGGGTGATTCCACCTTC
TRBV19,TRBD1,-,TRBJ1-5,CASHDRGDQPQHF,TGTGCCAGCCATGACAGGGGGGATCAGCCCCAGCATTTT
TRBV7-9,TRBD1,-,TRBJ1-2,CASNQGQDSNYGYTF,TGTGCCAGCAACCAAGGACAGGACTCTAACTATGGCTACACCTTC
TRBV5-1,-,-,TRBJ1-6,CASSLSGGYNSPLHF,TGCGCCAGCAGCCTCTCGGGGGGCTATAATTCACCCCTCCACTTT
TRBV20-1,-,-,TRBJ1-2,CSVRGAPGYTF,TGCAGTGTTAGAGGGGCGCCAGGCTACACCTTC
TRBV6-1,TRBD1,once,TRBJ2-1,CASRGTGTNEQFF,TGTGCCAGCAGAGGGACAGGGACCAATGAGCAGTTCTTC
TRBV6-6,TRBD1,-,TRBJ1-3,CASSSQRDRVGNTIYF,TGTGCCAGCAGTAGTCAACGGGACAGGGTCGGAAACACCATATATTTT
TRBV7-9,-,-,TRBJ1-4,CASSYKQGMANEKLFF,TGTGCCAGCAGCTACAAGCAGGGTATGGCTAATGAAAAACTGTTTTTT
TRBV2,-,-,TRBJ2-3,CASSAWASTDTQYF,TGTGCCAGCAGTGCGTGGGCTAGCACAGATACGCAGTATTTT
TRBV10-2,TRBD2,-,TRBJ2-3,CASSSGGVGRTDTQYF,TGCGCCAGCAGTTCAGGAGGAGTCGGGAGGACAGATACGCAGTATTTT
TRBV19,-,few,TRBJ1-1,CASSGSTEAFF,TGTGCCAGTAGTGGATCGACTGAAGCTTTCTTT
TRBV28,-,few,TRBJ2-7,CASSFLAYEQYF,TGTGCCAGCAGTTTCTTGGCCTACGAGCAGTACTTC
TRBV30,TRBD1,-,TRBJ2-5,CAWTPDRLQETQYF,TGTGCCTGGACCCCGGACAGGCTTCAAGAGACCCAGTACTTC
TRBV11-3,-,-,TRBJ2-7,CASSLGSHYEQYF,TGTGCCAGCAGCTTAGGTAGCCACTACGAGCAGTACTTC
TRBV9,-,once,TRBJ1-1,CASSVDPLNTEAFF,TGTGCCAGCAGCGTAGACCCTTTGAACACTGAAGCTTTCTTT
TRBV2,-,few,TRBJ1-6,CASRRDGLGSPLHF,TGTGCCAGCAGACGGGACGGGCTGGGTTCACCCCTCCACTTT
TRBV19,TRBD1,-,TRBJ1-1,CASRQDRGHTEAFF,TGTGCCAGTAGACAGGACAGGGGGCACACTGAAGCTTTCTTT
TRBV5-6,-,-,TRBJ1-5,CASSDCLERSNQPQHF,TGTGCCAGCAGCGATTGTCTAGAGCGGAGCAATCAGCCCCAGCATTTT
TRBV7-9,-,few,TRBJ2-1,CASSPVSSELGQFF,TGTGCCAGCAGCCCTGTGAGTTCCGAATTAGGGCAGTTCTTC
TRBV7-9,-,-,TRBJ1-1,CASSLTGNFEAFF,TGTGCCAGCAGCTTAACAGGAAACTTTGAAGCTTTCTTT
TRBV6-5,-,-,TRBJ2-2,CASSLTNTGELFF,TGTGCCAGCAGTTTGACCAACACCGGGGAGCTGTTTTTT
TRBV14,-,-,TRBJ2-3,CASSQQMGTDTQYF,TGTGCCAGCAGCCAGCAGATGGGCACAGATACGCAGTATTTT
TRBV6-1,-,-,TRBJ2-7,CASRIRPDYEQYF,TGTGCCAGCAGAATTCGACCTGACTACGAGCAGTACTTC
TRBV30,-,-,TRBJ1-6,CAWRVDNNSPLHF,TGTGCCTGGAGAGTGGACAATAATTCACCCCTCCACTTT
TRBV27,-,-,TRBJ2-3,CASMTRSSTDTQYF,TGTGCCAGCATGACTAGATCTAGCACAGATACGCAGTATTTT
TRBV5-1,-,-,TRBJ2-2,CASSENVVGVGTGELFF,TGCGCCAGCAGCGAGAATGTCGTGGGGGTTGGCACCGGGGAGCTGTTTTTT
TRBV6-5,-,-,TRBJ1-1,CASTPLTQVNTEAFF,TGTGCCAGCACCCCTTTGACACAGGTGAACACTGAAGCTTTCTTT
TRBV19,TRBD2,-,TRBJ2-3,CASSIDRLGLVSTDTQYF,TGTGCCAGTAGTATAGATCGGCTGGGACTAGTTAGCACAGATACGCAGTATTTT
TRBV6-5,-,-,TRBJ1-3,CASTLAQGSGNTIYF,TGTGCCAGCACGTTAGCGCAGGGATCTGGAAACACCATATATTTT
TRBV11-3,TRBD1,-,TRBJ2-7,CASSLEGQGPYEQYF,TGTGCCAGCAGCCTCGAGGGACAGGGCCCCTACGAGCAGTACTTC
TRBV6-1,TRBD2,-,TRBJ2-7,CASTGLAGPAEQYF,TGTGCCAGCACCGGACTAGCGGGACCCGCCGAGCAGTACTTC
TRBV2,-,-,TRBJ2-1,CASRYYNEQFF,TGTGCCAGCAGGTACTACAATGAGCAGTTCTTC
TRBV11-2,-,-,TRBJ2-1,CASSNYGAGGEQFF,TGTGCCAGCAGCAACTACGGAGCCGGGGGTGAGCAGTTCTTC
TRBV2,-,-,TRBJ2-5,CASSVPFQQDQETQYF,TGTGCCAGCAGTGTCCCCTTCCAACAGGACCAAGAGACCCAGTACTTC
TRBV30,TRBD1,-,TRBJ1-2,CAWILPGTGNGYTF,TGTGCCTGGATCCTCCCCGGGACAGGGAATGGCTACACCTTC
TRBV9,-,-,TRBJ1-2,CASSVGQAAPLREGYTF,TGTGCCAGCAGCGTAGGACAGGCCGCTCCTTTGAGAGAGGGCTACACCTTC
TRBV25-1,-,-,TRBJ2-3,CASSDRGEVTDTQYF,TGTGCCAGCAGTGACAGGGGAGAAGTAACAGATACGCAGTATTTT
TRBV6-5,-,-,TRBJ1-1,CASSYSRGGNTEAFF,TGTGCCAGCAGTTACAGCAGGGGCGGAAACACTGAAGCTTTCTTT
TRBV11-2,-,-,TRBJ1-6,CASSIGPYNSPLHF,TGTGCCAGCAGCATCGGTCCTTATAATTCACCCCTCCACTTT
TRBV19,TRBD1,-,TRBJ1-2,CASQIAQGVGGYTF,TGTGCCAGTCAAATCGCACAGGGGGTCGGTGGCTACACCTTC
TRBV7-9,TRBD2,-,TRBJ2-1,CASSPMDRPGGDEQFF,TGTGCCAGCAGCCCGATGGACCGCCCGGGGGGGGATGAGCAGTTCTTC
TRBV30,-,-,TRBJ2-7,CAWSEAVSYEQYF,TGTGCCTGGAGTGAGGCCGTCTCCTACGAGCAGTACTTC
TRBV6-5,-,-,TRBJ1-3,CASSLTGGENTIYF,TGTGCCAGCAGTTTGACAGGTGGTGAAAACACCATATATTTT
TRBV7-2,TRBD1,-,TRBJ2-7,CASSVQGIYEQYF,TGTGCCAGCAGCGTACAGGGGATCTACGAGCAGTACTTC
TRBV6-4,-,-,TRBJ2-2,CASSDPNTGELFF,TGTGCCAGCAGTGACCCTAACACCGGGGAGCTGTTTTTT
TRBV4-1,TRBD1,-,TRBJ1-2,CASSQDLADRVINYGYTF,TGCGCCAGCAGCCAAGATCTGGCGGACAGGGTTATTAACTATGGCTACACCTTC
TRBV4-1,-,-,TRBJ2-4,CASSQVGGTGIQYF,TGCGCCAGCAGCCAAGTAGGAGGGACGGGCATTCAGTACTTC
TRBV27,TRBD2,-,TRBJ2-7,CASSMISGRSSYEQYF,TGTGCCAGCAGTATGATTAGCGGGAGGTCCTCCTACGAGCAGTACTTC
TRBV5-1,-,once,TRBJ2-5,CASSGGGLVGETQYF,TGCGCCAGCAGCGGAGGGGGGCTAGTCGGTGAGACCCAGTACTTC
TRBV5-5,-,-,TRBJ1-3,CASSLEGVSSGNTIYF,TGTGCCAGCAGCTTGGAAGGGGTCTCCTCTGGAAACACCATATATTTT
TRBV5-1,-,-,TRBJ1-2,CASSFNSGASGYTF,TGCGCCAGCAGCTTTAATTCAGGGGCGAGCGGCTACACCTTC
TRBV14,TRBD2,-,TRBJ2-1,CASSQLAGTYNEQFF,TGTGCCAGCAGCCAACTAGCGGGGACCTACAATGAGCAGTTCTTC
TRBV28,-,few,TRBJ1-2,CASSLPLGYLGGYTF,TGTGCCAGCAGTTTACCACTCGGTTACTTAGGTGGCTACACCTTC
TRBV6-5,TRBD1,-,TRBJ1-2,CASSYGTGNFYGYTF,TGTGCCAGCAGTTATGGGACAGGAAACTTCTATGGCTACACCTTC